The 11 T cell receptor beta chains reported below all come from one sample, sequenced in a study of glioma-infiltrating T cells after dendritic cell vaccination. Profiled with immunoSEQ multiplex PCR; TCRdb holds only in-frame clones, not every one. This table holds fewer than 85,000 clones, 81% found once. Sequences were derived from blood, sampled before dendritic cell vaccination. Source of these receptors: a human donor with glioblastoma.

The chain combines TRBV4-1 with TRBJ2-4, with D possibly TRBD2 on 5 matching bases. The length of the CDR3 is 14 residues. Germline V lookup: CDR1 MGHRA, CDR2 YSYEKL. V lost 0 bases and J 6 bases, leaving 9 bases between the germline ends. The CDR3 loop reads CASSQDRGRNIQYF. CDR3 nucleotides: TGCGCCAGCAGCCAAGATCGGGGAAGAAACATTCAGTACTTC.

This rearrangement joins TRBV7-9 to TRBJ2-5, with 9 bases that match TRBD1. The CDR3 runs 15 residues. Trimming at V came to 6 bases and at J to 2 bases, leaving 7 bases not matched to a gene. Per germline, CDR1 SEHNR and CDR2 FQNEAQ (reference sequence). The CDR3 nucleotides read TGTGCCAGCAGGGGGCTAGGGACAGGGCAAGAGACCCAGTACTTC. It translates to CASRGLGTGQETQYF.

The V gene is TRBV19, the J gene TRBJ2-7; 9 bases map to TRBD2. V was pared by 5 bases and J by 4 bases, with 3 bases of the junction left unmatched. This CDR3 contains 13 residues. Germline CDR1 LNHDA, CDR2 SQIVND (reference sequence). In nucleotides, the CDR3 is TGTGCCAGTAGTGGCACTAGCGGGTACGAGCAGTACTTC. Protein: CASSGTSGYEQYF.

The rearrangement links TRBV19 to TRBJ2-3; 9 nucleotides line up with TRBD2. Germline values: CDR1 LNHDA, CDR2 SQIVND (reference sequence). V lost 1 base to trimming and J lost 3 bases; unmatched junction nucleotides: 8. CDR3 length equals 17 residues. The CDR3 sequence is CASSIVRSGGRTDTQYF. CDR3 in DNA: TGTGCCAGTAGTATAGTCAGAAGCGGGGGGCGAACAGATACGCAGTATTTT.

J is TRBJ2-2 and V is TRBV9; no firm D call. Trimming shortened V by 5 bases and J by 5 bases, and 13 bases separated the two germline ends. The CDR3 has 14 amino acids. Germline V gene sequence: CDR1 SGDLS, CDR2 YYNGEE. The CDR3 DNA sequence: TGTGCCAGCAGAGTTCGAGGTGGTACCGGGGAGCTGTTTTTT. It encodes CASRVRGGTGELFF.

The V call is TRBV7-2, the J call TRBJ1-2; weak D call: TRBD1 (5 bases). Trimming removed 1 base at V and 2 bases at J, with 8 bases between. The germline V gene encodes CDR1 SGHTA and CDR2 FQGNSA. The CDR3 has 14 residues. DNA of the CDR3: TGTGCCAGCAGCTTAGTTCAGGGAAACTATGGCTACACCTTC. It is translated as CASSLVQGNYGYTF.

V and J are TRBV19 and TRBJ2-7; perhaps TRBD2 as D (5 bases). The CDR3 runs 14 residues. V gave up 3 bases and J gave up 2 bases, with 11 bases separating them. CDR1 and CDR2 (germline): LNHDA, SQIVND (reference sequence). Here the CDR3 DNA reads TGTGCCAGTAGTATCACCAGCGGAACCTACGAGCAGTACTTC. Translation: CASSITSGTYEQYF.

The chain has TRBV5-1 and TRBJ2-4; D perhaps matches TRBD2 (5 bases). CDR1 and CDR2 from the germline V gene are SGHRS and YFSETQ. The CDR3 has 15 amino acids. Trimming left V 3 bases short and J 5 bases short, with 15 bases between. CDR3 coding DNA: TGCGCCAGCAGCTCCCCTGAGGGCACTCAAAACATTCAGTACTTC. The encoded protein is CASSSPEGTQNIQYF.

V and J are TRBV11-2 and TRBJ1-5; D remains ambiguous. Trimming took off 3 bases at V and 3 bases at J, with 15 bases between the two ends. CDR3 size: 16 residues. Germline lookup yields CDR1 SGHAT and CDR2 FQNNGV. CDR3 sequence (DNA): TGTGCCAGCAGCTTCACCGGGTCTAATAACAATCAGCCCCAGCATTTT. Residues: CASSFTGSNNNQPQHF. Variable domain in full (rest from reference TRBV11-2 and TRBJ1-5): EAGVAQSPRYKIIEKRQSVAFWCNPISGHATLYWYQQILGQGPKLLIQFQNNGVVDDSQLPKDRFSAERLKGVDSTLKIQPAKLEDSAVYLCASSFTGSNNNQPQHFGDGTRLSIL.

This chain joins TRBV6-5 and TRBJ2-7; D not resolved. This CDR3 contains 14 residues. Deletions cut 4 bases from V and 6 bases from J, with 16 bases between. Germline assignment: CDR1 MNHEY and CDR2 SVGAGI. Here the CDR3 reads CASSSHLRSAEQYF. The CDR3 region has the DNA TGTGCCAGCAGTTCCCACCTCAGGTCCGCCGAGCAGTACTTC.

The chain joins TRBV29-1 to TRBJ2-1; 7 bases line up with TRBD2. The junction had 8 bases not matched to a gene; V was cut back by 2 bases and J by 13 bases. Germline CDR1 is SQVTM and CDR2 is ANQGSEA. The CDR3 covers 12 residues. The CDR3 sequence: CSVERQRGSQFF. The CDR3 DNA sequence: TGCAGCGTTGAACGTCAGCGGGGAAGTCAGTTCTTC.